This T cell receptor beta chain derives from a study of breast tumors, draining lymph nodes, adjacent tissues. Study-level findings and limits: Luminal-like breast cancer showed significantly higher tumor–nontumor repertoire similarity than basal-like. Data only fit, rather than demonstrated, lymph node origin of most tumor T cells. Most tumor T cells seemingly derive from lymph node, then expand in tumor.

Note on this clonotype: What it binds is not known.

Axillary draining lymph nodes of breast cancer patients supplied the node samples. The V gene lost 11 bases and the J gene lost 6 bases, with 16 bases spanning the gap. The CDR3 has 12 residues. Germline loops: CDR1 KGHDR, CDR2 SFDVKD. TCRdb re-analysed the multiplex PCR reads in MiXCR, keeping a single row per CDR3 protein. Among about 220,000 distinct CDR3 sequences, around 35% were seen once, and the ten largest hold approximately 3.6%. The origin of this receptor is a female donor with breast cancer. Some clones in this sample may be carry-over from other donors' samples. The chain uses TRBV24-1 and TRBJ2-7; D is unclear. What was sequenced was axillary lymph node tissue. CDR3 nucleotide sequence: TGTGCCAGCTCATTCCTATCGTGCGAGCAGTACTTC. Protein product: CASSFLSCEQYF.